This entry describes one TCR beta chain. The antigen remains unidentified. Germline V gives CDR1 SGHAT, CDR2 FQNNGV. There are 14 residues in the CDR3. J was trimmed by 3 bases and V by 3 bases; bases with no gene match: 3. The data were taken from a study of cytomegalovirus exposure and HLA in healthy donors. Study results and caveats: According to an earlier analysis, most TCR beta V segments yielded productive rearrangements about 87% or about 30% of the time. Clonal expansion, a later analysis showed, was greater in HLA-associated TCR beta chains than in equally common others.

Both 60 Vbeta primers and 13 Jbeta primers went into the PCR. Some clones are missing from TCRdb's copy, which holds only in-frame ones; the method was immunoSEQ multiplex PCR. There are more than 100,000 clones in the sample, with around 4% held by the top ten. The chain recombines TRBV11-2 with TRBJ2-5; 8 nucleotides align to TRBD2. Material: PBMCs. The sequence was obtained from a young man in good health and CMV-seronegative. The chain's CDR3 is CASSLSSGKETQYF. The CDR3 bases are TGTGCCAGCAGCTTGAGTAGCGGGAAAGAGACCCAGTACTTC.